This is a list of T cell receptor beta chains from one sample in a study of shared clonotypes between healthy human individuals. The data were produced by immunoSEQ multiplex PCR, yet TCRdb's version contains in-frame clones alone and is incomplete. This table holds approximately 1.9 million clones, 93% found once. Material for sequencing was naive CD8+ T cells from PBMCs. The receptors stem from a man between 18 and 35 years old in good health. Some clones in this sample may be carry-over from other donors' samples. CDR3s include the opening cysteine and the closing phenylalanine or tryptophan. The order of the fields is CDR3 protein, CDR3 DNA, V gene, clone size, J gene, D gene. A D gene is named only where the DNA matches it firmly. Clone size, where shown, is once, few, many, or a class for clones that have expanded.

CAISDGVQDYLMGETQYF	TGTGCCATCAGCGATGGGGTACAGGACTACCTAATGGGAGAGACCCAGTACTTC	TRBV10-3	.	TRBJ2-5	.
CATSRGLYNEQFF	TGTGCCACCAGCCGCGGACTGTACAATGAGCAGTTCTTC	TRBV15	.	TRBJ2-1	.
CASSLINIAGGPKGGELFF	TGTGCCAGCAGTTTGATCAACATAGCGGGAGGGCCTAAGGGTGGGGAGCTGTTTTTT	TRBV27	.	TRBJ2-2	TRBD2
CASSVPSGEGQFF	TGTGCCAGCAGCGTCCCTAGCGGTGAGGGGCAGTTCTTC	TRBV9	.	TRBJ2-1	TRBD2
CASRRPLADPTDTQYF	TGTGCCAGCAGACGACCTCTAGCGGACCCCACAGATACGCAGTATTTT	TRBV14	.	TRBJ2-3	TRBD2
CASSAPMSGPFDQPQHF	TGTGCCAGCAGCGCCCCAATGTCGGGACCTTTTGATCAGCCCCAGCATTTT	TRBV7-9	.	TRBJ1-5	.
CASSLTGGGYEQYF	TGTGCCAGCAGCTTAACCGGGGGAGGCTACGAGCAGTACTTC	TRBV11-2	.	TRBJ2-7	.
CASSVAAGGGYEQYF	TGTGCCAGCAGCGTAGCTGCGGGAGGGGGGTACGAGCAGTACTTC	TRBV9	.	TRBJ2-7	TRBD2
CASSWKDGEETQYF	TGTGCCAGCAGTTGGAAGGACGGAGAAGAGACCCAGTACTTC	TRBV6-5	.	TRBJ2-5	.
CASGWSGRAGELFF	TGTGCTAGTGGTTGGAGCGGGAGGGCCGGGGAGCTGTTTTTT	TRBV12-5	.	TRBJ2-2	TRBD2
CASSQMRSSYNSPLHF	TGCGCCAGCAGCCAAATGCGGAGCTCCTATAATTCACCCCTCCACTTT	TRBV4-1	.	TRBJ1-6	.
CASSHPGTARETQYF	TGCGCCAGCAGCCACCCAGGGACAGCCCGAGAGACCCAGTACTTC	TRBV4-1	.	TRBJ2-5	TRBD1
CASSTRKGSGSLHEQYF	TGTGCCAGCAGCACCCGGAAGGGGAGCGGGAGTTTGCACGAGCAGTACTTC	TRBV7-8	.	TRBJ2-7	TRBD2
CASRKDREVYGYTF	TGTGCCAGCAGAAAGGACAGGGAGGTCTATGGCTACACCTTC	TRBV9	few	TRBJ1-2	TRBD1
CASSLVATRETSYEQYF	TGTGCCAGCAGTTTAGTCGCAACGAGGGAGACCTCCTACGAGCAGTACTTC	TRBV28	.	TRBJ2-7	.
CASSTRVTDTQYF	TGTGCCAGTAGTACCCGGGTCACAGATACGCAGTATTTT	TRBV19	.	TRBJ2-3	.
CASSASGNYNEQFF	TGTGCCAGCAGCGCTAGCGGGAACTACAATGAGCAGTTCTTC	TRBV9	.	TRBJ2-1	TRBD2
CASSLGPYNEQFF	TGTGCCAGCAGCCTCGGACCATACAATGAGCAGTTCTTC	TRBV14	.	TRBJ2-1	.
CASSHPGTGGGTGELFF	TGTGCCAGCAGCCACCCGGGGACGGGAGGGGGCACCGGGGAGCTGTTTTTT	TRBV13	.	TRBJ2-2	TRBD2
CASSIRDRGFHEQFF	TGTGCCAGTAGTATTCGAGACAGGGGCTTTCATGAGCAGTTCTTC	TRBV19	.	TRBJ2-1	TRBD1
CASSLWALLKETQYF	TGTGCCAGCAGTTTATGGGCACTGCTGAAAGAGACCCAGTACTTC	TRBV28	once	TRBJ2-5	.
CASSLADTQYF	TGTGCCAGCAGTTTAGCAGATACGCAGTATTTT	TRBV27	few	TRBJ2-3	.
CSVLGVQETQYF	TGCAGCGTTTTGGGAGTGCAAGAGACCCAGTACTTC	TRBV29-1	.	TRBJ2-5	.
CAISLDRGYEQYF	TGTGCCATCAGTTTGGACAGGGGTTACGAGCAGTACTTC	TRBV10-3	.	TRBJ2-7	TRBD1
CASRSGENTEAFF	TGTGCCAGCAGATCCGGCGAGAACACTGAAGCTTTCTTT	TRBV6-5	.	TRBJ1-1	.
CASSLGAGGGTEAFF	TGTGCCAGCAGCTTAGGAGCCGGGGGCGGAACTGAAGCTTTCTTT	TRBV11-2	.	TRBJ1-1	.
CASRTYNEQFF	TGCGCCAGCAGAACCTACAATGAGCAGTTCTTC	TRBV10-2	.	TRBJ2-1	.
CASSYILSTDTQYF	TGTGCCAGCAGTTACATTCTTAGCACAGATACGCAGTATTTT	TRBV6-5	.	TRBJ2-3	.
CASSLLGESSYNEQFF	TGCGCCAGCAGCTTGCTGGGCGAGAGCTCCTACAATGAGCAGTTCTTC	TRBV5-1	.	TRBJ2-1	.
CASSLLGGESYNEQFF	TGTGCCAGCAGCTTACTTGGCGGGGAATCCTACAATGAGCAGTTCTTC	TRBV11-2	.	TRBJ2-1	.
CASSPARSDTQYF	TGTGCCAGCAGCCCCGCCCGTTCAGATACGCAGTATTTT	TRBV9	.	TRBJ2-3	.
CASSPRGGGETQYF	TGTGCCAGCAGCCCCAGGGGGGGCGGGGAGACCCAGTACTTC	TRBV7-2	.	TRBJ2-5	.
CSVEDPGLAGYNEQFF	TGCAGCGTTGAAGACCCGGGACTAGCGGGGTACAATGAGCAGTTCTTC	TRBV29-1	.	TRBJ2-1	TRBD2
CASSERLAPTEQYF	TGTGCCAGCAGTGAAAGGCTAGCTCCCACCGAGCAGTACTTC	TRBV2	.	TRBJ2-7	.
CASSTQLSGANVLTF	TGTGCCAGCAGTACTCAGCTCTCTGGGGCCAACGTCCTGACTTTC	TRBV28	.	TRBJ2-6	.
CASSRSPGTENEQFF	TGCGCCAGCAGCCGCAGTCCCGGGACAGAAAATGAGCAGTTCTTC	TRBV4-3	.	TRBJ2-1	TRBD1
CASSFSGAADTQYF	TGTGCCAGCAGCTTTAGCGGGGCGGCAGATACGCAGTATTTT	TRBV9	.	TRBJ2-3	TRBD2
CASSPNYRDREVFRDYGYTF	TGTGCCAGCAGTCCAAACTACCGGGACAGGGAAGTGTTTCGGGACTATGGCTACACCTTC	TRBV28	.	TRBJ1-2	TRBD1
CASTTTGSGSPQHF	TGTGCCAGCACCACGACAGGGTCGGGTTCGCCCCAGCATTTT	TRBV28	.	TRBJ1-5	TRBD1
CASSPHPQEQYF	TGTGCCAGCAGCCCTCATCCTCAAGAGCAGTACTTC	TRBV28	.	TRBJ2-7	.
CASSRIRDDPWEQYF	TGTGCCAGCAGCCGAATTCGGGACGATCCTTGGGAGCAGTACTTC	TRBV27	.	TRBJ2-7	.
CASSLKSKNEKLFF	TGTGCCAGCAGTTTGAAGAGTAAAAATGAAAAACTGTTTTTT	TRBV27	.	TRBJ1-4	.
CASSPTGRREGSEQYF	TGTGCCAGCAGTCCCACCGGGCGGCGGGAGGGCTCCGAGCAGTACTTC	TRBV27	once	TRBJ2-7	TRBD2
CASSGVPGQGSEQYF	TGTGCCAGCAGTGGGGTGCCGGGACAGGGATCGGAGCAGTACTTC	TRBV6-1	.	TRBJ2-7	TRBD1
CASSQVPGQRTDTQYF	TGCGCCAGCAGCCAAGTTCCGGGACAGCGTACAGATACGCAGTATTTT	TRBV4-1	.	TRBJ2-3	TRBD1
CASGDREPYEQYF	TGTGCCAGCGGGGACAGGGAGCCCTACGAGCAGTACTTC	TRBV27	.	TRBJ2-7	TRBD1
CASSQQGTVTIMGTEAFF	TGTGCCAGCAGCCAACAAGGGACAGTTACAATCATGGGCACTGAAGCTTTCTTT	TRBV4-2	.	TRBJ1-1	TRBD1
CASSRTAGEQFF	TGTGCCAGCAGCCGGACGGCTGGTGAGCAGTTCTTC	TRBV7-8	.	TRBJ2-1	.
CASSARLRSGGLYEQYF	TGTGCCAGCAGCGCCAGGCTGCGGTCAGGGGGACTCTACGAGCAGTACTTC	TRBV13	once	TRBJ2-7	.
CASSPTGFSYNEQFF	TGTGCCAGCAGCCCGACAGGGTTTTCCTACAATGAGCAGTTCTTC	TRBV11-2	.	TRBJ2-1	TRBD1
CASRRNSRLSGANVLTF	TGTGCCAGTCGGAGGAACTCCAGACTCTCTGGGGCCAACGTCCTGACTTTC	TRBV28	once	TRBJ2-6	.
CASSEGGSSANYGYTF	TGTGCCAGCAGTGAAGGGGGAAGTTCGGCTAACTATGGCTACACCTTC	TRBV2	.	TRBJ1-2	.
CASSSGQVYEQYF	TGCGCCAGCAGCTCGGGACAGGTCTACGAGCAGTACTTC	TRBV5-1	.	TRBJ2-7	TRBD1
CASSPGTPEQYF	TGTGCCAGCAGTCCCGGGACGCCCGAGCAGTACTTC	TRBV27	once	TRBJ2-7	.